This entry describes one T cell receptor beta chain. Its specific antigen is unknown. The record has no base qualities; no much larger clone is one base away. These data are taken from a study of T cell changes during pregnancy in multiple sclerosis (dated by TCRdb to the late 2010s). About the investigation overall: The study looked at changes in the T cell repertoire across pregnancy in women with multiple sclerosis.

The library was prepared using the immunoSEQ multiplex PCR assay. In TCRdb, the immuneACCESS table is reduced to in-frame sequences with V and J assigned. These tables do not hold every clone; where another copy was compared, an unresolved V gene accounts for under half, and the others remain unexplained. Within this sample are around 130,000 clones, with roughly 95% of them counted one time only. The ten top clones hold 0.44% of the sample. Based on the germline V gene (reference sequence), the CDR1 and CDR2 sequences are LNHDA and SQIVND. The CDR3 spans 16 residues, from the cysteine through the phenylalanine. The read is trimmed to its CDR3 DNA, 48 bases read in frame from base 1. The V end gives up 4 bases and the J end 7 bases, leaving 8 bases in the junction not matched to a gene.

The chain is assembled from TRBV19 and TRBJ1-6; 9 junctional bases match TRBD1. Sequenced material: peripheral blood, taken after pregnancy. The receptor was derived from a female donor with multiple sclerosis, enrolled in a pregnancy study. The CDR3 is CASSTITGGGNSPLHF. Read as DNA, the sequence is TGTGCCAGTAGTACGATTACAGGGGGCGGGAATTCACCCCTCCACTTT.